This TCR beta chain was recorded in a study of blood T cell repertoires in COVID-19. Across the study: PBMCs, B-cell-depleted T cells, or T cells were the source of the cDNA or gDNA that made up the material.

Source study methods: Estimates of nucleated cell counts were drawn from the amplification of reference gene primers. Here immunoSEQ multiplex PCR was the method, and the copy in TCRdb shows in-frame clones only, minus some. V and J calls plus clone size are reproduced from that table; the DNA served to infer D and trimming. The table lists roughly 280,000 clones, 86% of them singletons. This CDR3 contains 14 residues. The TCR comes from a man younger than 45 with active or convalescent COVID-19. The sample comprised peripheral blood. The gene calls are TRBV21-1 and TRBJ2-4; the table's TRBD1 call for D was not verified on the DNA. TRBV21-1 counts as a pseudogene. The CDR3 bases are TGTGCCAGCAGAGACAGGGGGCAGCAAAACATTCAGTACTTC. It yields the protein CASRDRGQQNIQYF.